The 29 T cell receptor beta chains below come from one sample, sequenced in a study of CD8 T cells in Susac syndrome. Random hexamers primed reverse transcription of about 0.5 to 1 ug RNA. TCRdb re-called the immunoSEQ multiplex PCR reads with MiXCR, one entry per CDR3 protein. Of some 200,000 distinct CDR3 sequences in the sample, around 95% were seen once. Specimen: CD8+ T cells from PBMCs. Receptor source: a human donor with Susac syndrome.

J is TRBJ2-1 and V is TRBV4-1; TRBD1 or TRBD2 may be the D gene (5 bases each). The CDR3 contains 12 residues. Trimming took off 5 bases at V and 8 bases at J, with 10 bases between the two ends. Germline CDR1 and CDR2: MGHRA and YSYEKL. The chain's CDR3 is CASSGTFDEQFF. The CDR3 bases are TGCGCCAGCAGCGGGACCTTTGATGAGCAGTTCTTC.

This clonotype was picked up a small number of times. The V gene is TRBV6-5, the J gene TRBJ2-7, with D perhaps matching TRBD1 (6 bases). The CDR3 is 13 residues long. Germline CDR1 is MNHEY and CDR2 is SVGAGI. Trimming removed 4 bases from V and 3 bases from J, with 10 bases in between. CDR3 residues: CASSSGTIYEQYF. The CDR3, as DNA: TGTGCCAGCAGTTCCGGGACAATCTACGAGCAGTACTTC.

The chain joins TRBV4-1 to TRBJ2-1; 7 bases are shared with TRBD1. From germline, CDR1 is MGHRA and CDR2 YSYEKL. The length of the CDR3 is 15 residues. V lost 1 base and J lost 6; bases outside the gene matches: 6. CDR3 in amino acids: CASSQVFPGGNEQFF. As DNA, the CDR3 is TGCGCCAGCAGCCAAGTATTTCCAGGGGGCAATGAGCAGTTCTTC.

The chain uses TRBV6-6 and TRBJ2-1; tentatively, D is TRBD2 (7 bases). Deletions cut 8 bases from V and 8 bases from J, with 19 bases between. The CDR3 totals 14 residues. CDR1 MNHNY and CDR2 SVGAGI come from the germline V gene (reference sequence). For the CDR3, the DNA is TGTGCCAGCTCCACGGGAGGTTCAGGGGATGAGCAGTTCTTC. Translation: CASSTGGSGDEQFF.

The chain uses TRBV5-1 and TRBJ1-1; tentative D call: TRBD1 (5 bases). The germline V gene encodes CDR1 SGHRS and CDR2 YFSETQ. Trimming stripped 4 bases from V and 4 bases from J, with 20 bases between. The CDR3 has 16 amino acids. The CDR3 coding sequence is TGCGCCAGCAGCCCGGGACTAGGGGTTACGGGCACTGAAGCTTTCTTT. As protein: CASSPGLGVTGTEAFF. Full variable domain (rest looked up from reference TRBV5-1 and TRBJ1-1): KAGVTQTPRYLIKTRGQQVTLSCSPISGHRSVSWYQQTPGQGLQFLFEYFSETQRNKGNFPGRFSGRQFSNSRSEMNVSTLELGDSALYLCASSPGLGVTGTEAFFGQGTRLTVV.

The rearrangement uses TRBV19 and TRBJ1-5; D is possibly TRBD1 (6 bases). Trimming shortened V by 3 bases and J by 2 bases, and 14 bases separated the two germline ends. The CDR3 has 16 amino acids. Germline loops: CDR1 LNHDA, CDR2 SQIVND (reference sequence). DNA for the CDR3: TGTGCCAGTAGTATCGACGGGGGCTTTGGCAATCAGCCCCAGCATTTT. It yields the protein CASSIDGGFGNQPQHF.

The chain has TRBV7-9 and TRBJ2-6; possibly TRBD1 for D (5 bases). The germline V and J ends were trimmed by 6 bases and 0 bases, with 18 bases remaining between them. This CDR3 comprises 18 residues. Germline V lookup: CDR1 SEHNR, CDR2 FQNEAQ (reference sequence). In DNA, the CDR3 is TGTGCCAGCAGACCTTACAGGAGCGCTTCCTCTGGGGCCAACGTCCTGACTTTC. Its protein product is CASRPYRSASSGANVLTF. The full variable domain, its missing parts supplied by reference TRBV7-9 and TRBJ2-6, is DTGVSQNPRHKITKRGQNVTFRCDPISEHNRLYWYRQTLGQGPEFLTYFQNEAQLEKSRLLSDRFSAERPKGSFSTLEIQRTEQGDSAMYLCASRPYRSASSGANVLTFGAGSRLTVL.

The chain has TRBV19 and TRBJ2-1, with D tentatively TRBD2 (6 bases). The V end lost 6 bases, the J end lost 8 bases, and 8 bases lay between the germline ends. CDR3 length: 11 residues. The germline V gene encodes CDR1 LNHDA and CDR2 SQIVND (reference sequence). CDR3 DNA sequence: TGTGCCAGTAGAGGAGGGGATGAGCAGTTCTTC. Residues: CASRGGDEQFF.

This sequence joins TRBV2 and TRBJ2-1; no clear D gene. Looked up from germline, CDR1 is SNHLY and CDR2 is FYNNEI. V gave up 3 bases and J gave up 7 bases, with 13 bases separating them. The CDR3 covers 14 residues. The CDR3 protein is CASSDLKDRNEQFF. CDR3 DNA: TGTGCCAGCAGTGATCTTAAGGACCGAAATGAGCAGTTCTTC.

This chain joins TRBV13 and TRBJ1-1, with 7 positions matching TRBD1. CDR3 length equals 15 residues. The V gene's germline CDR1 is PRHDT and CDR2 FYEKMQ (reference sequence). V lost 5 bases to trimming and J lost 5 bases; unmatched junction nucleotides: 11. DNA for the CDR3: TGTGCCAGCAGCGCCCAGCGGGGCAGGGGGACTGAAGCTTTCTTT. It is translated as CASSAQRGRGTEAFF.

V gene TRBV5-1 combines with J gene TRBJ1-5; possibly TRBD1 for D (5 bases). With 0 bases removed from V and 4 bases from J, the gap between germline ends came to 8 bases. The CDR3 covers 14 residues. Germline V gene data show CDR1 as SGHRS and CDR2 as YFSETQ. CDR3 sequence (DNA): TGCGCCAGCAGCTTGGACCAGGGAAATCAGCCCCAGCATTTT. Residues: CASSLDQGNQPQHF.

V and J are TRBV9 and TRBJ1-1; D gene uncertain. This CDR3 spans 12 amino acids. Germline V gives CDR1 SGDLS, CDR2 YYNGEE. Trimming shortened V by 0 bases and J by 10 bases, and 10 bases separated the two germline ends. CDR3 region: CASSVEEGPAFF. The CDR3 coding sequence is TGTGCCAGCAGCGTAGAGGAGGGTCCAGCTTTCTTT.

V and J are TRBV28 and TRBJ2-7; D uncertain. The ends were cut back, 1 base at V and 7 bases at J, with 11 bases in the middle. The CDR3 runs to 13 residues. Germline V gene sequence: CDR1 MDHEN, CDR2 SYDVKM. For the CDR3, the DNA is TGTGCCAGCAGTTTATCCTCGGGTGAAGAGCAGTACTTC. Its translation: CASSLSSGEEQYF.

The chain employs TRBV20-1 and TRBJ2-1; 11 nucleotides match TRBD2. With 4 bases clipped from V and 5 bases from J, the junction kept 7 bases outside the gene matches. The CDR3 extends over 15 amino acids. CDR1 and CDR2 (germline): DFQATT, SNEGSKA (reference sequence). The CDR3 sequence: CSATNSGGAHNEQFF. CDR3 coding DNA: TGCAGTGCTACCAATAGCGGGGGGGCGCACAATGAGCAGTTCTTC.

The V and J genes are TRBV7-8 and TRBJ2-1; no definite D call. This CDR3 is 16 amino acids long. Trimming pared 0 bases from V and 2 bases from J, leaving 11 bases between. CDR1 and CDR2 (germline): SGHVS, FQNEAQ. The DNA for the CDR3 is TGTGCCAGCAGCTTAGCGGCGTTTAGTCCCTACAATGAGCAGTTCTTC. This sequence encodes CASSLAAFSPYNEQFF.

This clonotype was seen once. This chain joins TRBV20-1 and TRBJ2-7; tentatively, D is TRBD2 (5 bases). The CDR3 sequence is 15 residues long. Looked up from germline, CDR1 is DFQATT and CDR2 is SNEGSKA (reference sequence). Trimming cost V 3 bases and J 1 base, with 16 bases left between them. CDR3 DNA sequence: TGCAGTGCTAGGACACTAGGAGTGGTGTCCTACGAGCAGTACTTC. This translates into CSARTLGVVSYEQYF.

The V gene is TRBV9, the J gene TRBJ2-7; 12 nucleotides align to TRBD1. Trimming removed 7 bases from V and 5 bases from J; junction bases left unmatched: 1. Germline V CDR1 and CDR2: SGDLS, YYNGEE. This CDR3 region has 12 residues. In DNA, the CDR3 is TGTGCCAGCGGGACAGGGGGCCACGAGCAGTACTTC. Its translation: CASGTGGHEQYF.

CDR3 protein: CAWRASWGAGANVLTF. The CDR3 bases are TGTGCCTGGAGAGCCAGTTGGGGCGCTGGGGCCAACGTCCTGACTTTC. V gene TRBV30 combines with J gene TRBJ2-6, with D possibly being TRBD1 (5 bases). Trimming left V 3 bases short and J 2 bases short, with 14 bases between. The germline V gene has CDR1 GTSNPN and CDR2 SVGIG (reference sequence). CDR3 length: 16 residues.

The genes are TRBV9 and TRBJ2-3; 13 bases match TRBD2. CDR1 and CDR2 from the germline V gene are SGDLS and YYNGEE. There are 19 residues in the CDR3. The ends lost 3 bases at V and 4 bases at J; junction bases unmatched: 14. The CDR3 DNA sequence: TGTGCCAGCAGCGGAGCTTTATACACTAGCGGGGGGGCCGCAGATACGCAGTATTTT. Amino acid sequence: CASSGALYTSGGAADTQYF.

The chain links TRBV4-1 to TRBJ1-2; D is possibly TRBD1 (5 bases). The germline V gene encodes CDR1 MGHRA and CDR2 YSYEKL. This CDR3 has 14 residues. Trimming cost V 3 bases and J 3 bases, with 11 bases left between them. Written as DNA, the CDR3 is TGCGCCAGCAGCCAGTGGGACGGTGACTATGGCTACACCTTC. Amino acids: CASSQWDGDYGYTF.

The sample holds one count of this clonotype. V gene TRBV4-1 combines with J gene TRBJ2-5, with D unresolved. The germline gives CDR1 MGHRA, CDR2 YSYEKL. V shed 4 bases and J shed 5 bases, with 17 bases lying between them. The CDR3 is 15 amino acids. CDR3: CASSPVTMNRETQYF. CDR3 coding DNA: TGCGCCAGCAGCCCCGTGACAATGAATAGGGAGACCCAGTACTTC.

V and J are TRBV7-3 and TRBJ2-1; 7 nucleotides line up with TRBD1. In germline, CDR1 is SGHTA, CDR2 FQGTGA. The V gene end was trimmed by 1 base and the J gene end by 10 bases; junction bases not matched to a gene: 16. CDR3 size: 17 residues. The DNA of the CDR3 is TGTGCCAGCAGCTTAAACCCCAGGGGGTTGCAGGCTGGGGAGCAGTTCTTC. It codes for CASSLNPRGLQAGEQFF.

V gene TRBV7-3 combines with J gene TRBJ2-2, with unresolved D. CDR1 SGHTA and CDR2 FQGTGA come from the germline V gene. V was cut by 2 bases and J by 1 base, with 5 bases left in between. This CDR3 contains 14 residues. DNA of the CDR3: TGTGCCAGCAGCTTATCGGTGAACACCGGGGAGCTGTTTTTT. Translated, it gives CASSLSVNTGELFF.

This chain links TRBV10-3 with TRBJ1-1; TRBD1 matches 7 bases. This CDR3 comprises 14 residues. The germline V gene has CDR1 ENHRY and CDR2 SYGVKD. Germline trimming cut 7 bases from V and 7 bases from J; bases unmatched to any gene: 12. The CDR3 is CAITSGQSVGEAFF. The DNA for the CDR3 is TGTGCCATCACCTCGGGACAGTCGGTTGGTGAAGCTTTCTTT.

The CDR3 bases are TGTGCCAGCAGCCCGAGTATAAGCCGACAGGGTCATGGCTACACCTTC. Amino acid sequence: CASSPSISRQGHGYTF. J is TRBJ1-2 and V is TRBV9; 7 positions match TRBD1. The junction had 15 bases not matched to a gene; V was cut back by 4 bases and J by 6 bases. The germline V gene encodes CDR1 SGDLS and CDR2 YYNGEE. The CDR3 totals 16 residues.

The J gene is TRBJ2-5, the V gene TRBV29-1, with 10 bases identical to TRBD1. The CDR3 covers 14 residues. J gave up 5 bases and V 5 bases, and 8 bases lay outside the gene matches. CDR1 SQVTM and CDR2 ANQGSEA come from the germline V gene. CDR3 in amino acids: CSVRDRGVFETQYF. The CDR3 DNA is TGCAGCGTTAGGGACAGGGGAGTTTTTGAGACCCAGTACTTC.

V usage is TRBV3-1 and J usage is TRBJ1-5; 7 nucleotides align to TRBD1. CDR1 is LGHDT and CDR2 is YNNKEL in the germline V gene (reference sequence). CDR3 length: 15 amino acids. The V segment lost 0 bases and the J segment 7 bases; nucleotides outside the gene matches: 6. CDR3 sequence reads: CASSQDQTGYQPQHF. CDR3 in DNA: TGTGCCAGCAGCCAAGATCAGACAGGGTACCAGCCCCAGCATTTT.

The chain couples TRBV2 to TRBJ2-1, with 9 bases identical to TRBD2. This CDR3 comprises 14 residues. V was pared by 6 bases and J by 5 bases, with 5 bases of the junction left unmatched. The germline gives CDR1 SNHLY, CDR2 FYNNEI. This CDR3 reads CASRGWTSDNEQFF. In nucleotides, the CDR3 is TGTGCCAGCAGGGGTTGGACTAGCGACAATGAGCAGTTCTTC.

This sequence joins TRBV20-1 and TRBJ2-5; D remains unclear. Trimming pared 3 bases from V and 3 bases from J, leaving 11 bases between. Germline CDR1 is DFQATT and CDR2 is SNEGSKA (reference sequence). CDR3 length: 13 residues. The CDR3, as DNA: TGCAGTGCTAGTAGACCCATGAAAGAGACCCAGTACTTC. Protein product: CSASRPMKETQYF.